This TCR beta chain originates from a study of low-dose radiotherapy and immunotherapy resistance in tumors. Study context: A total of 6.5 Gy was given to Cohort 1 as 0.5 Gy per fraction every 2 weeks.

The V gene's germline CDR1 is MDHEN and CDR2 SYDVKM. CDR3 size: 12 residues. J gave up 2 bases and V 8 bases, and 2 bases lay outside the gene matches. TRAV- and TRBV-specific primers were used for first-strand cDNA, which covered alpha and beta chains. PCR amplification of the TCRs was performed with Phusion for 20 to 25 PCR cycles, and it relied on a constant-region primer together with a V-primer adapter. TCRdb ran MiXCR on the reads and lists one entry per CDR3 protein. The table lists approximately 100,000 distinct CDR3 sequences, under 25% of them singletons. Time point in this sample: after trial treatment. This sample's treatment: LDRT plus nivolumab, ipilimumab, low-dose cyclophosphamide and aspirin (RACIN trial). As a condition of eligibility, patients had advanced solid tumors lacking tumor-infiltrating lymphocytes. This clonotype was seen a handful of times.

This TCR came from a male donor with prostate cancer. The specimen comprised PBMCs, sampled after low-dose radiotherapy plus immunotherapy. The chain is built from TRBV28 and TRBJ2-7; 8 bases map to TRBD1. CDR3 residues: CASRDRPYEQYF. Written as DNA, the CDR3 is TGTGCCAGCCGGGACAGGCCCTACGAGCAGTACTTC.